Below, one T cell receptor beta chain is given with its context. The specificity of this receptor is unknown. The input lacks base qualities; no much larger clone sits a single base away. These data belong to a study of yellow fever vaccine responses in identical twins (dated by TCRdb to the late 2010s). Turning to the overall study: In the study, vaccine-responding T cell clones were precisely tracked in identical twins. The paper as a whole reports these results and caveats: The authors reported that the T cell response to vaccination in identical twins appeared partly convergent and partly personalized.

Library creation used RT-PCR. Sequenced using an Illumina HiSeq 2500. Clones were called with MiXCR by TCRdb after fastp trimmed the public reads at Q25, and only in-frame beta chains were retained. Identical CDR3 proteins give one entry, which carries the most common genes and DNA. The sample table records more than 11,000 distinct CDR3 sequences; approximately 84% of these occur just once. The leading ten clones occupy about 0.7% of the sample. Trimmed from V: 7 bases; trimmed from J: 3 bases; junction bases lacking a gene match: 9. As encoded in the germline V gene, CDR1 is SNHLY while CDR2 is FYNNEI. The CDR3 has 15 amino acids, counting the end cysteine and phenylalanine. Only CDR3 DNA is held: 45 bases, read in frame from base 1.

The sequence was collected from a woman in her late teens or twenties who received the yellow fever vaccine. Donor details come from another sample of the same person, matched by shared clones. The sequence joins TRBV2 to TRBJ2-3; a stretch of 8 junction bases matches TRBD1. Sequencing was performed on T cells from blood (PBMCs), unsorted or a sorted subset (not recorded which), taken before or after yellow fever vaccination (not recorded which). DNA sequence: TGTGCCAGCACCTACTCAACAGGGGGAACAGATACGCAGTATTTT. It translates as CASTYSTGGTDTQYF.